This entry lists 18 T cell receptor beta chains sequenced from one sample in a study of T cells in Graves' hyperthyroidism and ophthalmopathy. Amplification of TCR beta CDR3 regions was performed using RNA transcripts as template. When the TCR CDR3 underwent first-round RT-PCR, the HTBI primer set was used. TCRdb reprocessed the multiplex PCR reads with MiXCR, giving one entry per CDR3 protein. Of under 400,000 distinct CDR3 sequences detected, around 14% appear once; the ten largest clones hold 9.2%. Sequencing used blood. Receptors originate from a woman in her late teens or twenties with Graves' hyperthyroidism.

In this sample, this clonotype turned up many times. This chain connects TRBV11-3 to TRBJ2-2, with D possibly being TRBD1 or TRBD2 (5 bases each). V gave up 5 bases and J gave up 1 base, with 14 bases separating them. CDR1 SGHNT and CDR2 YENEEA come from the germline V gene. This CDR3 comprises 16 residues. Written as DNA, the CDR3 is TGTGCCAGCAGCCCTGGGGGAGCGTGGAACACCGGGGAGCTGTTTTTT. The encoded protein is CASSPGGAWNTGELFF.

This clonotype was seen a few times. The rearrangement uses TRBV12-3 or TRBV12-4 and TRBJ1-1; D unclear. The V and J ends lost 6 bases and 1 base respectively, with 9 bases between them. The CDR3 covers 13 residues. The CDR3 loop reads CASRRLPNTEAFF. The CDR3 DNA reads TGTGCCAGCAGGAGACTGCCGAACACTGAAGCTTTCTTT.

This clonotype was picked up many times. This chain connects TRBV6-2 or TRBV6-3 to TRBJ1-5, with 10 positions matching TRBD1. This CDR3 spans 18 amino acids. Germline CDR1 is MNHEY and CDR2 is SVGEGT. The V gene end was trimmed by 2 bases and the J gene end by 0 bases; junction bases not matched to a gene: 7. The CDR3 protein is CASSYNRDRGHSNQPQHF. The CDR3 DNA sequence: TGTGCCAGCAGTTACAACCGGGACAGGGGACATAGCAATCAGCCCCAGCATTTT.

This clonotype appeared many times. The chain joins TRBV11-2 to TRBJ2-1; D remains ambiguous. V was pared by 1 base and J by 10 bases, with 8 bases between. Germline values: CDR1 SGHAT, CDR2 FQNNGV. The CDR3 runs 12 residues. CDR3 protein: CASSLVGSEQFF. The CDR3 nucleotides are TGTGCCAGCAGCTTAGTGGGCTCCGAGCAGTTCTTC.

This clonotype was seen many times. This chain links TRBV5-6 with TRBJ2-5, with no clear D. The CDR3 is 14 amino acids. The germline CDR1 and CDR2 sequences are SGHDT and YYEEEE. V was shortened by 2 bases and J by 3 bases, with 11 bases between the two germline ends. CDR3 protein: CASSFGLVEETQYF. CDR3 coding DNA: TGTGCCAGCAGCTTTGGGCTAGTGGAAGAGACCCAGTACTTC.

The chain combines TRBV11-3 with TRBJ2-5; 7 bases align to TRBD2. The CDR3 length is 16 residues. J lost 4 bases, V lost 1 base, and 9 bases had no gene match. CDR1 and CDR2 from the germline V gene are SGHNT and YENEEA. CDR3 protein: CASSLVDRDYGETQYF. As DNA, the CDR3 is TGTGCCAGCAGCTTAGTTGACCGGGACTACGGAGAGACCCAGTACTTC.

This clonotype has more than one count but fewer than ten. The CDR3 coding sequence is TGTGCCAGCAGCGTAGAGGGACAGGGCTACGAGCAGTACTTC. This encodes CASSVEGQGYEQYF. V and J are TRBV9 and TRBJ2-7, with 9 bases that match TRBD1. Germline V gives CDR1 SGDLS, CDR2 YYNGEE. This CDR3 contains 14 residues. V lost 0 bases to trimming and J lost 3 bases; unmatched junction nucleotides: 1.

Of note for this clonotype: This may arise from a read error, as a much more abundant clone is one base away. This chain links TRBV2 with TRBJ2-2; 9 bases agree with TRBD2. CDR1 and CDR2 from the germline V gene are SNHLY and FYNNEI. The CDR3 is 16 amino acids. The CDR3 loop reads CASSLRLAANTGEPFF. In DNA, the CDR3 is TGTGCCAGCAGTCTCCGACTAGCGGCGAACACCGGGGAGCCGTTTTTT.

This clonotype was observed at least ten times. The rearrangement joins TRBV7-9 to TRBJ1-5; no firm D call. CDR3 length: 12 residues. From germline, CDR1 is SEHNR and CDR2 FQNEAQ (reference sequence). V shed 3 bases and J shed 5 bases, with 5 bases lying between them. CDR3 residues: CASSFSDQPQHF. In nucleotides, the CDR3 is TGTGCCAGCAGCTTTTCTGATCAGCCCCAGCATTTT.

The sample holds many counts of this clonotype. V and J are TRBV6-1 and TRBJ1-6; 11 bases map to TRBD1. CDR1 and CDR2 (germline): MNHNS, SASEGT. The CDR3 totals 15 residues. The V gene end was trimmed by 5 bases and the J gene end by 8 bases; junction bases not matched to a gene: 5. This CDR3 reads CASSPGTGGDSPLHF. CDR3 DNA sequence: TGTGCCAGCAGTCCCGGGACAGGGGGGGATTCACCCCTCCACTTT.

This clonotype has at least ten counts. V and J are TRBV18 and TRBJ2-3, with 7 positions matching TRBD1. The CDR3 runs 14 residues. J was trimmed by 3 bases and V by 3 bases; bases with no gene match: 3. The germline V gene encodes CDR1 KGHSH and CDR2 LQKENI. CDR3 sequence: CASSPKTGTDTQYF. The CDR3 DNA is TGTGCCAGCTCACCGAAGACAGGGACAGATACGCAGTATTTT.

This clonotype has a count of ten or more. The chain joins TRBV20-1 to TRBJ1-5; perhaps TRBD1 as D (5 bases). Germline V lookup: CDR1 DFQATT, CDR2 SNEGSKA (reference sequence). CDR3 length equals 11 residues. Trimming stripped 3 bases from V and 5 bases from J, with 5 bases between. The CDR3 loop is CSARGDQPQHF. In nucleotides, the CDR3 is TGCAGTGCTAGGGGGGATCAGCCCCAGCATTTT.

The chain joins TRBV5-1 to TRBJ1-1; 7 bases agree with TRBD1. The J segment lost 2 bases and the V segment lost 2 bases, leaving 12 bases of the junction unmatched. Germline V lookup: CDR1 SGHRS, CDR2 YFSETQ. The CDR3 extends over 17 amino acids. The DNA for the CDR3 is TGCGCCAGCAGCTTCGACAGGGTGCGAACTTATAACACTGAAGCTTTCTTT. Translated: CASSFDRVRTYNTEAFF.

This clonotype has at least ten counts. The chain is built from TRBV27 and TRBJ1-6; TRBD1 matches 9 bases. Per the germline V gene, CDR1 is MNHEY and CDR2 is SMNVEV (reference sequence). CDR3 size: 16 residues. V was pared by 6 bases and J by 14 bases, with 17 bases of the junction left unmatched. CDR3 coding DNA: TGTGCCAGCAGGCCTGGGGCACAGGGGGCTCGGAGGACCCTCCACTTT. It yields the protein CASRPGAQGARRTLHF.

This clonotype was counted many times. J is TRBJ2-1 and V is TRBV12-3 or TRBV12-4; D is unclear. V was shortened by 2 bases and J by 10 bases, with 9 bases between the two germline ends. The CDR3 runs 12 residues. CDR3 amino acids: CASSLKGTEQFF. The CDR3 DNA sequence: TGTGCCAGCAGTTTAAAGGGCACCGAGCAGTTCTTC.

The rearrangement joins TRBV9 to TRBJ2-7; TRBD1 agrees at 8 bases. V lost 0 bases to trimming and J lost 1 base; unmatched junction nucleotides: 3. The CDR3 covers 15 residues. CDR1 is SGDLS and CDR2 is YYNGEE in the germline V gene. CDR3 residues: CASSVGDRGSYEQYF. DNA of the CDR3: TGTGCCAGCAGCGTAGGTGACAGGGGATCCTACGAGCAGTACTTC.

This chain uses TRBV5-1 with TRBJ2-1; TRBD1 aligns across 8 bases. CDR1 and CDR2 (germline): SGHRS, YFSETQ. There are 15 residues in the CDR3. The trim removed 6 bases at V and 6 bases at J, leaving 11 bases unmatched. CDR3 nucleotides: TGCGCCAGCATCTTAAACAGGGGGGCCCTCAATGAGCAGTTCTTC. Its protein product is CASILNRGALNEQFF.

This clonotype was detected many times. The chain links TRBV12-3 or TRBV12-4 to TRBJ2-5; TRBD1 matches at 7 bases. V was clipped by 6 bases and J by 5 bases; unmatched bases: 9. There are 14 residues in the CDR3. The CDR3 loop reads CASSLTGIRETQYF. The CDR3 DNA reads TGTGCCAGCAGCTTGACAGGGATTAGGGAGACCCAGTACTTC.